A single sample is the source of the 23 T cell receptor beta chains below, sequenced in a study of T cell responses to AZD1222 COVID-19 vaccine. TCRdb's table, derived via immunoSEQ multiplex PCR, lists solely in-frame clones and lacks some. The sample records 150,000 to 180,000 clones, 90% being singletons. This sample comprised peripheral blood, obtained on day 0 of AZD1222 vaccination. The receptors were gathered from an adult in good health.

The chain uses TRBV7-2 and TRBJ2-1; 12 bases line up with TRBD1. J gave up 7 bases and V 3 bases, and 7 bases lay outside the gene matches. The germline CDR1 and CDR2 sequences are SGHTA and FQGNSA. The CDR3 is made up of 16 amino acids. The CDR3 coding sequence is TGTGCCAGCAGCTTGGCCGGGACAGGGGGCTGGAATGAGCAGTTCTTC. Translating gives CASSLAGTGGWNEQFF.

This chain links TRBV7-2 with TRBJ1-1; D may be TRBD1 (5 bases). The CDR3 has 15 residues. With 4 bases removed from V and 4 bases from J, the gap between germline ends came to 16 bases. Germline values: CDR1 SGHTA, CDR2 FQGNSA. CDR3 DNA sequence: TGTGCCAGCAGCTCAAGTAGGGTAAGGGGCACTGAAGCTTTCTTT. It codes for CASSSSRVRGTEAFF.

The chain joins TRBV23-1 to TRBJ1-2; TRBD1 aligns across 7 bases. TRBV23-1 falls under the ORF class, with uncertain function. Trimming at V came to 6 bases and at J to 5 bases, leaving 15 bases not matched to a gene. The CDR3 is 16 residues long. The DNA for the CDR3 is TGCGCCAGCAGACGTGTTCCGGGACAGCTAGGATATGGCTACACCTTC. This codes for CASRRVPGQLGYGYTF.

Here the CDR3 DNA reads TGTGCCAGGACTAGCGGGTCCAATGAGCAGTTCTTC. It translates to CARTSGSNEQFF. The chain is built from TRBV2 and TRBJ2-1; 10 bases are a match to TRBD2. The CDR3 is 12 amino acids. From germline, CDR1 is SNHLY and CDR2 FYNNEI. Trimming cost V 9 bases and J 6 bases; bases outside gene matches: 2.

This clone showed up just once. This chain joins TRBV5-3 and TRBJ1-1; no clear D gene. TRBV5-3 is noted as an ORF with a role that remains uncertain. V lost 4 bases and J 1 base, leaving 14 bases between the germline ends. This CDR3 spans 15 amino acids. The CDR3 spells CARSPVEGQNTEAFF. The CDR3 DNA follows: TGTGCCAGAAGCCCCGTAGAGGGCCAGAACACTGAAGCTTTCTTT.

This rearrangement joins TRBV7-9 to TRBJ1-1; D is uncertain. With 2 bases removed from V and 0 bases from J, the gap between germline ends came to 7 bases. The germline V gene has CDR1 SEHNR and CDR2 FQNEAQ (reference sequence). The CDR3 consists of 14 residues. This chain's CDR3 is CASSLRNMNTEAFF. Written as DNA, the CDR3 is TGTGCCAGCAGCTTAAGGAATATGAACACTGAAGCTTTCTTT.

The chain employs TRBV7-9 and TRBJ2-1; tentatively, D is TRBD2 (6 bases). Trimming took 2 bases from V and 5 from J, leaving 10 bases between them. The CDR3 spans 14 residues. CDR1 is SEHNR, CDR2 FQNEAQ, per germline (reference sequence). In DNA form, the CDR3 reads TGTGCCAGCAGCTTACGGGAGCTCCACAATGAGCAGTTCTTC. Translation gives CASSLRELHNEQFF.

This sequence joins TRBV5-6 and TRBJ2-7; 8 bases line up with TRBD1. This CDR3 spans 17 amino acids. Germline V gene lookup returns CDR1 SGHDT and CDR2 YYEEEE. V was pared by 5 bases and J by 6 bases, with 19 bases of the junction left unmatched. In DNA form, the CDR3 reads TGTGCCAGCAGTGATTTTACCTGGGTACAGGGGGACGGCGAGCAGTACTTC. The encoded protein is CASSDFTWVQGDGEQYF.

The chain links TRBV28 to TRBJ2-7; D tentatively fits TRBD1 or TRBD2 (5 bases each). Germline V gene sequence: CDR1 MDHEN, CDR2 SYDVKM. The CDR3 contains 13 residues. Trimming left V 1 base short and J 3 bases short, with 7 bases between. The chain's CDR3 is CASSLSGGYEQYF. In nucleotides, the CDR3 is TGTGCCAGCAGTTTATCTGGGGGCTACGAGCAGTACTTC.

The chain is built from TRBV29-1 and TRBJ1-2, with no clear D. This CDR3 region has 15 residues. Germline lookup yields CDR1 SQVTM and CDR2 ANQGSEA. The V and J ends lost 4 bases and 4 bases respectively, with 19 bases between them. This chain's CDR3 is CSVVSAAGGLYGYTF. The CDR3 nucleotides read TGCAGCGTTGTCTCCGCGGCAGGAGGGCTCTATGGCTACACCTTC.

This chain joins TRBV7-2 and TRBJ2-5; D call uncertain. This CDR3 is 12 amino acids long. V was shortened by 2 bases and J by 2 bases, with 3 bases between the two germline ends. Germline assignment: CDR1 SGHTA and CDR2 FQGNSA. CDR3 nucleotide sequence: TGTGCCAGCAGCTTACCACAAGAGACCCAGTACTTC. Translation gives CASSLPQETQYF.

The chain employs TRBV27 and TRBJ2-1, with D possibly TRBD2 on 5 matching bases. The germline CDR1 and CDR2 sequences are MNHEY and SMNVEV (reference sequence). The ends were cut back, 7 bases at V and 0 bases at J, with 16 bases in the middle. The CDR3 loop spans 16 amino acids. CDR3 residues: CASKLGLASSYNEQFF. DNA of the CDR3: TGTGCCAGCAAATTGGGTTTAGCGAGCTCCTACAATGAGCAGTTCTTC.

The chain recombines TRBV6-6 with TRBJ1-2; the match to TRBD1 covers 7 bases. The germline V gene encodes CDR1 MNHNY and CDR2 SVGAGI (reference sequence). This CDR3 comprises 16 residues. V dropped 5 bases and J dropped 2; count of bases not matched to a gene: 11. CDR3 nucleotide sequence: TGTGCCAGCAGTCCCGTCGGCCCAGGGGGGAACTATGGCTACACCTTC. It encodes CASSPVGPGGNYGYTF.

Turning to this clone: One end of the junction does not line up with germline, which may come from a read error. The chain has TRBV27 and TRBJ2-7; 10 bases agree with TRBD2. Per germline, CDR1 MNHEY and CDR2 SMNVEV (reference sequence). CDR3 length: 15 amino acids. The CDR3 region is CASSISAGGSHEQYF. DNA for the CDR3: TGTGCCAGCAGTATATCAGCGGGAGGGTCCCACGAGCAGTACTTC.

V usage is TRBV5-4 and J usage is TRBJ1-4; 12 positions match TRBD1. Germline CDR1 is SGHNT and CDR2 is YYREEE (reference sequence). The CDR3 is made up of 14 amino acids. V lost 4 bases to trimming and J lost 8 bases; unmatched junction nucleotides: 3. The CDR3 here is CASSTGTGGEKLFF. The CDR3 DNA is TGTGCCAGCAGCACCGGGACAGGGGGCGAAAAACTGTTTTTT.

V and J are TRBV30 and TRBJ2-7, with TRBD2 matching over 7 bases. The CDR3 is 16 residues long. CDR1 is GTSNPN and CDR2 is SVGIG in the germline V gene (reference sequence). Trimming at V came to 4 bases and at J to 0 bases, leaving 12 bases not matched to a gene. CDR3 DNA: TGTGCCTGGAAAAAGGGAGCGGGATCCTTCTCCTACGAGCAGTACTTC. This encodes CAWKKGAGSFSYEQYF.

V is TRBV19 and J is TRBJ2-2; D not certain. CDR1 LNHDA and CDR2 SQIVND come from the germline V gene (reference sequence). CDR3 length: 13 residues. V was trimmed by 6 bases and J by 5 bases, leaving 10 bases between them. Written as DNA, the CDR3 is TGTGCCAGTAGCAATTACAAGACCGGGGAGCTGTTTTTT. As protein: CASSNYKTGELFF.

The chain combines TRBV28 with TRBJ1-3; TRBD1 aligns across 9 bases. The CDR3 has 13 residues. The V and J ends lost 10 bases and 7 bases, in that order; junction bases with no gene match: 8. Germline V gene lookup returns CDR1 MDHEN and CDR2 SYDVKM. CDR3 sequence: CATNRGLGNTIYF. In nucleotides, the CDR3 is TGTGCCACCAACAGGGGGCTGGGGAACACCATATATTTT.

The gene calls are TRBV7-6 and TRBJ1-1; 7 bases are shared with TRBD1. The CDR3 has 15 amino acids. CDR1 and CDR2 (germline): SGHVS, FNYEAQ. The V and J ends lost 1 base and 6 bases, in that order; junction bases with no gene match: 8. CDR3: CASSLEGARKSEAFF. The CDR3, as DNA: TGTGCCAGCAGCTTAGAGGGGGCCAGGAAATCTGAAGCTTTCTTT.

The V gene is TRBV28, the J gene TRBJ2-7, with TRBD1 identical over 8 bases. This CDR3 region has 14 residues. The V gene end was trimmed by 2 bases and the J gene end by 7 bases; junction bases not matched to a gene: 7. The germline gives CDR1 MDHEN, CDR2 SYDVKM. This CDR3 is CASSLGATGGEQYF. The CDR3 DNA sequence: TGTGCCAGCAGTTTAGGGGCAACAGGGGGTGAGCAGTACTTC.

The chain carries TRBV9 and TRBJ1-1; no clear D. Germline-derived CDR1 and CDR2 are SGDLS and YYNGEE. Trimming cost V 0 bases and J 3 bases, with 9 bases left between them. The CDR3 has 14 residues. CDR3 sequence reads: CASSVVTTYTEAFF. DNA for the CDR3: TGTGCCAGCAGCGTAGTAACAACCTACACTGAAGCTTTCTTT.

The CDR3 coding sequence is TGTGCCAGCTCACCGACAGGGCGGATTGAAAAACTGTTTTTT. Residues: CASSPTGRIEKLFF. This chain links TRBV2 with TRBJ1-4; 7 bases align to TRBD1. The CDR3 has 14 amino acids. CDR1 and CDR2 from the germline V gene are SNHLY and FYNNEI. V lost 8 bases, J lost 7 bases, and 10 bases stayed unmatched.

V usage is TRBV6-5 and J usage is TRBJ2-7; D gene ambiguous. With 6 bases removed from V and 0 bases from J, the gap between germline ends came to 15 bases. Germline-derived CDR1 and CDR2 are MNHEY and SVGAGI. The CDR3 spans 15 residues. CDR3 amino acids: CASSRQVGSSYEQYF. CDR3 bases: TGTGCCAGCAGCCGTCAAGTAGGAAGCTCCTACGAGCAGTACTTC.